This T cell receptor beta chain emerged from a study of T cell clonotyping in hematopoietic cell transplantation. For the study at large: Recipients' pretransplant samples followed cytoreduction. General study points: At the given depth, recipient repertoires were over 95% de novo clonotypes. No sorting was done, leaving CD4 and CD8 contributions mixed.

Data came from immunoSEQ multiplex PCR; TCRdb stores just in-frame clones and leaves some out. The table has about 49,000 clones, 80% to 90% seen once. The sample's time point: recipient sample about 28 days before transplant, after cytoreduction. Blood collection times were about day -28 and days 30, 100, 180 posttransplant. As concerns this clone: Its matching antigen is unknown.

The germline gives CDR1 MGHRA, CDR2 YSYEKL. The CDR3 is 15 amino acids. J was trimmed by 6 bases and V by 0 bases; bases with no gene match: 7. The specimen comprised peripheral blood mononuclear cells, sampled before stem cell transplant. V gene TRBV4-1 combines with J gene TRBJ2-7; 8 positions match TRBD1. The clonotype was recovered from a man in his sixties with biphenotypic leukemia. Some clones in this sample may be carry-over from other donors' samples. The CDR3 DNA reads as TGCGCCAGCAGCCAAGAAGGGACAGGAGGGACCGAGCAGTACTTC. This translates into CASSQEGTGGTEQYF.